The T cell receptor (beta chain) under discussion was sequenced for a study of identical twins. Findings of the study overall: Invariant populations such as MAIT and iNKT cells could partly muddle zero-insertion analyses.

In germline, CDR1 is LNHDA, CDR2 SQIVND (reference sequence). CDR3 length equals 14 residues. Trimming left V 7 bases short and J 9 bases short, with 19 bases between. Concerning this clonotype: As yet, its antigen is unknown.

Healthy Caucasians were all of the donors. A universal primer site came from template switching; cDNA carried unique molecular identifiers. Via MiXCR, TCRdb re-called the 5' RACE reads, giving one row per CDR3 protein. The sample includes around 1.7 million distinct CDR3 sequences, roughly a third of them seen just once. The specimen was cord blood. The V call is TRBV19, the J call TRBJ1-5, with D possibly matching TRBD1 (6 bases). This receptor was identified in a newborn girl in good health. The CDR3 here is CASKLGGSDRPQHF. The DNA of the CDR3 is TGTGCCAGTAAATTGGGGGGCTCGGATCGGCCCCAGCATTTT.